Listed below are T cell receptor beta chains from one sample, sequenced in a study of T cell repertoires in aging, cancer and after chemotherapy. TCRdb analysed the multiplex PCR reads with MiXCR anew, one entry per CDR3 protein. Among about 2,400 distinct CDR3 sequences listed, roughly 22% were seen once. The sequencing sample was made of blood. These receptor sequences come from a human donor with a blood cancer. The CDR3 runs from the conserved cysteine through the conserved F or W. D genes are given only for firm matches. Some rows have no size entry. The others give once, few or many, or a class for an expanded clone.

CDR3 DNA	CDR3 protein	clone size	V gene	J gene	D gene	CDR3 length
TGCAGTGCTAGGGATATAGCGGGAGAAAGAAATGAGCAGTTCTTC	CSARDIAGERNEQFF	once	TRBV20-1	TRBJ2-1	TRBD2	15
TGTGCCAGCACCGAGACAGGGCATAGCAATCAGCCCCAGCATTTT	CASTETGHSNQPQHF	few	TRBV28	TRBJ1-5	TRBD1	15
TGTGCCAGCACCAACAGGGTTAATCAGCCCCAGCATTTT	CASTNRVNQPQHF	medium-sized	TRBV6-1	TRBJ1-5	NA	13
TGTGCCAGCAGCCCCTATAGCGGGGCTGTGGCCGGGGAGCTGTTTTTT	CASSPYSGAVAGELFF	NA	TRBV6-1	TRBJ2-2	TRBD2	16
TGTGCCAGCAGTTTACCTAGCGGGAGCTACGAGCAGTACTTC	CASSLPSGSYEQYF	few	TRBV28	TRBJ2-7	TRBD2	14
TGTGCCAGCAGTTATAAGAGGGGTCCGCAGTATTTT	CASSYKRGPQYF	NA	TRBV28	TRBJ2-3	NA	12
TGTGCCAGCAGTTTAGGGTCCCTAGCTAACTATGGCTACACCTTC	CASSLGSLANYGYTF	NA	TRBV12-3/TRBV12-4	TRBJ1-2	NA	15
TGTGCCAGTAGTTACGGGACAGGGACGAACACTGAAGCTTTCTTT	CASSYGTGTNTEAFF	medium-sized	TRBV19	TRBJ1-1	TRBD1	15
TGTGCCATCAGTGAACCAGGGGGCTGGGAGACCCAGTACTTC	CAISEPGGWETQYF	medium-sized	TRBV10-3	TRBJ2-5	TRBD1	14
TGCAGCGTTGCGGGCTGGATCCAGTTCTTC	CSVAGWIQFF	large	TRBV29-1	TRBJ2-1	NA	10
TGTGCCAGCAGCCACCGGACTAGCGGGACCAACAATGAGCAGTTCTTC	CASSHRTSGTNNEQFF	NA	TRBV27	TRBJ2-1	TRBD2	16
TGTGCCAGCAGTTCTAGCGGGAGTGTTACGACCGGGGAGCTGTTTTTT	CASSSSGSVTTGELFF	NA	TRBV28	TRBJ2-2	TRBD2	16
TGTGCCAGCTCTCTTGAACGGGCCGACCAAGAGACCCAGTACTTC	CASSLERADQETQYF	few	TRBV18	TRBJ2-5	NA	15
TGTGCCAGTAGTTTGGAGGTGAACGGCTACACCTTC	CASSLEVNGYTF	NA	TRBV19	TRBJ1-2	NA	12
TGCAGTGCTATGGGGGCTAGCTCCTACAATGAGCAGTTCTTC	CSAMGASSYNEQFF	few	TRBV20-1	TRBJ2-1	NA	14
TGCGCCAGCAGCCAGCAAGGGGGCAACTCTCTTGGTGAAAAACTGTTTTTT	CASSQQGGNSLGEKLFF	once	TRBV4-3	TRBJ1-4	TRBD1	17
TGCAGTGCCAGTGGGGGTAATGAGCAGTTCTTC	CSASGGNEQFF	few	TRBV20-1	TRBJ2-1	NA	11
TGTGCCAGCAGTTCCCAGGGAGGGAACTATGGCTACACCTTC	CASSSQGGNYGYTF	few	TRBV28	TRBJ1-2	NA	14
TGTGCCAGCAGCCCAGTTTTAACACAGGGTATCTCCTACAATGAGCAGTTCTTC	CASSPVLTQGISYNEQFF	NA	TRBV7-9	TRBJ2-1	NA	18
TGTGCCAGCAGTTTATACGTTTACAATGAGCAGTTCTTC	CASSLYVYNEQFF	medium-sized	TRBV27	TRBJ2-1	NA	13
TGTGCCAGCAGTCGTCTGGTCGGGGAGCTGTTTTTT	CASSRLVGELFF	NA	TRBV28	TRBJ2-2	NA	12
TGTGCCAGCAGTTCGGGCAATCAGCCCCAGCATTTT	CASSSGNQPQHF	medium-sized	TRBV27	TRBJ1-5	NA	12
TGTGCTAGTGGGGGGGCAGATGAAAAACTGTTTTTT	CASGGADEKLFF	NA	TRBV7-9	TRBJ1-4	NA	12